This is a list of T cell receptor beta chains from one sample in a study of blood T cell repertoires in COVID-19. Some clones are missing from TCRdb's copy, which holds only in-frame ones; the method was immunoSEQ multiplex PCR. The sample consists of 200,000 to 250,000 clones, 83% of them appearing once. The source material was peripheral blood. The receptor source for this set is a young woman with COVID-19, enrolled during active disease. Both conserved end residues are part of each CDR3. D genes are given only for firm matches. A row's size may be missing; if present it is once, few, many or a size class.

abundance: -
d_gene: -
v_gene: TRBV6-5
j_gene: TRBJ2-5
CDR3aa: CASSRTVRETQYF
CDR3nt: TGTGCCAGCAGCAGGACTGTGAGAGAGACCCAGTACTTC

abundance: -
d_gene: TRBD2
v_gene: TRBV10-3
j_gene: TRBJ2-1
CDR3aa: CAISERASGSYNEQFF
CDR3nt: TGTGCCATCAGTGAGCGGGCTAGCGGTTCCTACAATGAGCAGTTCTTC

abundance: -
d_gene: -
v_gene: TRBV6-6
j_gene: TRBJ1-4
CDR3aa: CASSPTVRELFF
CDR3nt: TGTGCCAGCAGCCCCACGGTCCGAGAACTGTTTTTT

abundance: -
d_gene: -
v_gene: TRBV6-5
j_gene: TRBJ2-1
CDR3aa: CASSPTPDSNEQFF
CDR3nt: TGTGCCAGCAGCCCGACCCCGGACAGCAATGAGCAGTTCTTC

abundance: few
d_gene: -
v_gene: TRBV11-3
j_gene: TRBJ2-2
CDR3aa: CASSFSGGTGELFF
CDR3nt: TGTGCCAGCAGCTTTAGCGGTGGGACCGGGGAGCTGTTTTTT

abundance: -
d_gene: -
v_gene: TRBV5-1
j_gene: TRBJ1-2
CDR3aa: CASSLVGNRATNYGYTF
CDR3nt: TGCGCCAGCAGCTTGGTAGGCAACAGGGCAACAAACTATGGCTACACCTTC

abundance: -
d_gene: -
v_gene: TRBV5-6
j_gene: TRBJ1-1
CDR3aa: CASSLDLAGAAEAFF
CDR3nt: TGTGCCAGCAGCTTGGATCTGGCAGGGGCGGCTGAAGCTTTCTTT

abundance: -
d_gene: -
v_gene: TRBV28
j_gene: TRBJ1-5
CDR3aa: CASLGAGQASNQPQHF
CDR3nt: TGTGCCAGCTTGGGGGCTGGTCAGGCTAGCAATCAGCCCCAGCATTTT

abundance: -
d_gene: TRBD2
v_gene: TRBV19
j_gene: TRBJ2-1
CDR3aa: CASSADSSGRTRYNEQFF
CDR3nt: TGTGCCAGTAGTGCCGATAGTAGCGGGAGGACGAGATACAATGAGCAGTTCTTC

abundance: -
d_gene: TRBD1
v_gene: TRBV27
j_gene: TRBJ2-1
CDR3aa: CASGFTGTGNFGEQFF
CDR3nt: TGTGCCAGCGGATTCACCGGGACAGGGAACTTTGGTGAGCAGTTCTTC

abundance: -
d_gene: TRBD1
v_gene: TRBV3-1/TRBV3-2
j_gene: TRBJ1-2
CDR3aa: CASSPSDRDRKVYGYTF
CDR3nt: TGTGCCAGCAGCCCATCCGACAGGGACAGAAAAGTCTATGGCTACACCTTC

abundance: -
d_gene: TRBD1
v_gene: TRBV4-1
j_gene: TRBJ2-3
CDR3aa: CASGPGTVTDTQYF
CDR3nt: TGCGCCAGCGGGCCTGGGACAGTCACTGATACGCAGTATTTT

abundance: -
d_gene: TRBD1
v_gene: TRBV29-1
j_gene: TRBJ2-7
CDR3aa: CSVQQGPYEQYF
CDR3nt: TGCAGCGTCCAACAGGGGCCCTACGAGCAGTACTTC

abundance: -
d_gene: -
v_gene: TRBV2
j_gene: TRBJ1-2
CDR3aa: CASRKEQPYGYTF
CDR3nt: TGTGCCAGCAGGAAGGAACAGCCTTATGGCTACACCTTC

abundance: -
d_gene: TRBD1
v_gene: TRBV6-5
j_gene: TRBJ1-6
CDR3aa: CASRDRQGLNSPLHF
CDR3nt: TGTGCCAGCAGAGATCGACAGGGGCTTAATTCACCCCTCCACTTT

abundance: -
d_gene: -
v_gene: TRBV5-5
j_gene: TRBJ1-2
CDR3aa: CASSLVGGSYGYTF
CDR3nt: TGTGCCAGCAGCTTGGTAGGGGGATCCTATGGCTACACCTTC

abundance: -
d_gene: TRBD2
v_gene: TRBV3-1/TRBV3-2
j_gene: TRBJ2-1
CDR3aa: CASSRRTSGRFDEQFF
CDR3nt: TGTGCCAGCAGCCGCCGGACTAGCGGGAGGTTTGATGAGCAGTTCTTC

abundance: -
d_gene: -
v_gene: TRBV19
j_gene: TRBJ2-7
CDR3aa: CASSGVWSEQYF
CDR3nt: TGTGCCAGTAGTGGAGTCTGGAGCGAGCAGTACTTC

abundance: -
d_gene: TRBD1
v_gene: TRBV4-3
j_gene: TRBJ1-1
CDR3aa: CASSQDSQGDTEAFF
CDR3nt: TGCGCCAGCAGCCAAGATTCACAGGGGGACACTGAAGCTTTCTTT

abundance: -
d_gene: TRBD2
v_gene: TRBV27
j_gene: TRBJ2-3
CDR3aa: CACRLSGGDTQYF
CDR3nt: TGTGCCTGCAGACTTAGCGGGGGGGATACGCAGTATTTT

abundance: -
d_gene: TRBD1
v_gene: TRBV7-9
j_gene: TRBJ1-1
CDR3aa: CASSTRQGTMNTEAFF
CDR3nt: TGTGCCAGCAGCACCCGACAGGGGACGATGAACACTGAAGCTTTCTTT

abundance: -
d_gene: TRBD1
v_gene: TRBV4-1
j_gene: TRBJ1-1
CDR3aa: CASSQELRTGFAAFF
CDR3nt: TGCGCCAGCAGCCAAGAACTAAGGACAGGGTTTGCAGCTTTCTTT

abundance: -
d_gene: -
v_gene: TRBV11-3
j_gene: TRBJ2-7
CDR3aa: CASSLDTTTYEQYF
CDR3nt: TGTGCCAGCAGCTTAGATACCACAACCTACGAGCAGTACTTC

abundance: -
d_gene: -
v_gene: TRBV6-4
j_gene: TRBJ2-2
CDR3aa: CASSFAGELFF
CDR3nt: TGTGCCAGCAGCTTTGCCGGGGAGCTGTTTTTT

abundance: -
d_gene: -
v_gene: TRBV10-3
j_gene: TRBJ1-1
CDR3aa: CAISESQREAFF
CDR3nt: TGTGCCATCAGTGAGTCCCAGCGTGAAGCTTTCTTT

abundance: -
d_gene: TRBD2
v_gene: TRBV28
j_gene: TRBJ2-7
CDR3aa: CASSFAGGSYEQYF
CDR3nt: TGTGCCAGCAGTTTTGCGGGGGGATCCTACGAGCAGTACTTC

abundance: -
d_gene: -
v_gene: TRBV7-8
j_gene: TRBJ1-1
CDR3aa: CASSPPQGGTEAFF
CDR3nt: TGTGCCAGCAGCCCACCACAGGGCGGCACTGAAGCTTTCTTT

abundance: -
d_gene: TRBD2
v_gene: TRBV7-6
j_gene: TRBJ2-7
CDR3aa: CASSFGTSGSPYEQYF
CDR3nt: TGTGCCAGCAGTTTCGGGACTAGCGGGAGTCCCTACGAGCAGTACTTC

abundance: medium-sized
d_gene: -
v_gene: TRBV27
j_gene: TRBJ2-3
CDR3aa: CASSLFTGLTDTQYF
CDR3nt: TGTGCCAGCAGTTTATTTACGGGACTCACAGATACGCAGTATTTT

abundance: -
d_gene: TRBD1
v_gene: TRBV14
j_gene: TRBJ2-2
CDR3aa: CASSLNWAGGLPGELFF
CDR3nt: TGTGCCAGCAGCCTAAACTGGGCAGGGGGCCTCCCCGGGGAGCTGTTTTTT

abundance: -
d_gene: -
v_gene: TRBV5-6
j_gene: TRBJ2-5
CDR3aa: CASSRQETQYF
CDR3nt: TGTGCCAGCAGCCGTCAAGAGACCCAGTACTTC

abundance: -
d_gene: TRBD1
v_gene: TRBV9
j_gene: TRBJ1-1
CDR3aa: CASSVATGGPNTEAFF
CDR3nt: TGTGCCAGCAGCGTAGCGACAGGGGGCCCGAACACTGAAGCTTTCTTT

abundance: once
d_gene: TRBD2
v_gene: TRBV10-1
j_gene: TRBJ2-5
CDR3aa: CASSGKWEGETQYF
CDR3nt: TGCGCCAGCAGCGGGAAATGGGAGGGGGAGACCCAGTACTTC

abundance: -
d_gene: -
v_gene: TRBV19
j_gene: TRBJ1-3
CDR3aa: CASSDVQGSSGNTIYF
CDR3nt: TGTGCCAGTAGTGATGTTCAGGGAAGCTCTGGAAACACCATATATTTT

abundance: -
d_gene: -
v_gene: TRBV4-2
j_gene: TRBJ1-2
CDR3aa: CASSLPRVGGDDYGYTF
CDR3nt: TGTGCCAGCAGCCTCCCGCGGGTGGGGGGGGATGACTATGGCTACACCTTC

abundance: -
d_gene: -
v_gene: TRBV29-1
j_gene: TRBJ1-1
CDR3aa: CSAYREHTEAFF
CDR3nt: TGCAGCGCATACAGGGAACACACTGAAGCTTTCTTT

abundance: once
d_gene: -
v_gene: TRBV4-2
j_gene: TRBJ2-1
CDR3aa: CASSRTSGTPPEQFF
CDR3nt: TGTGCCAGCAGCCGAACCTCCGGGACTCCGCCCGAGCAGTTCTTC

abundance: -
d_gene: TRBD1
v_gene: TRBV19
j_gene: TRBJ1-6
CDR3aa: CARTGMGDSPLHF
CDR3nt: TGTGCCAGGACAGGGATGGGGGATTCACCCCTCCACTTT

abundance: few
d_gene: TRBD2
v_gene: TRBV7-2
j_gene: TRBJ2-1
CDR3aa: CASSTSILAGGDQQFF
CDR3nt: TGTGCCAGCAGCACTTCCATACTAGCGGGAGGAGACCAGCAGTTCTTC

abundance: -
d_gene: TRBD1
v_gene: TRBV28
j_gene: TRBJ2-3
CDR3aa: CASSTPGQGTQYF
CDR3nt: TGTGCCAGCAGTACGCCTGGACAGGGGACGCAGTATTTT

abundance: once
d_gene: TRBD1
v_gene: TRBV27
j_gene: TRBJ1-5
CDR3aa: CASSWTGRGQPQHF
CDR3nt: TGTGCCAGCAGTTGGACAGGGCGGGGTCAGCCCCAGCATTTT

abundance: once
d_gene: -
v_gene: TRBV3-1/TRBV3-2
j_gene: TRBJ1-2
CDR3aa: CASSQGRSFYGYTF
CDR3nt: TGTGCCAGCAGCCAAGGGAGGTCCTTCTATGGCTACACCTTC

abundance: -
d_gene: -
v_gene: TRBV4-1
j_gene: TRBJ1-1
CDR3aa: CASSQDVGNLSEAFF
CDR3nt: TGCGCCAGCAGCCAAGATGTCGGGAATCTATCTGAAGCTTTCTTT

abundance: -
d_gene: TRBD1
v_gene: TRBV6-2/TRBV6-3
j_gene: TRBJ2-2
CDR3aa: CASSSGQGVMTGELFF
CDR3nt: TGTGCCAGCAGTTCCGGACAGGGGGTAATGACCGGGGAGCTGTTTTTT

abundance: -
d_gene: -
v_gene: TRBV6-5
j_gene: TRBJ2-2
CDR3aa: CASSSSLTGELFF
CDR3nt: TGTGCCAGCAGTTCCTCCTTGACCGGGGAGCTGTTTTTT

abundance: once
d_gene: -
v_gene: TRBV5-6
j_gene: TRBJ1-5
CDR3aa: CASSLERSQPQHF
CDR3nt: TGTGCCAGCAGCTTGGAGCGTAGTCAGCCCCAGCATTTT

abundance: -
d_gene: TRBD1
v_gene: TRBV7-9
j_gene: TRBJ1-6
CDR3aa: CASSSQGGNSPLHF
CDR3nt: TGTGCCAGCAGCTCGCAGGGGGGTAATTCACCCCTCCACTTT

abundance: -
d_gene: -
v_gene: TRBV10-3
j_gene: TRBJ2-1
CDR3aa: CAISEGASYNEQFF
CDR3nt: TGTGCCATCAGTGAAGGAGCGTCTTACAATGAGCAGTTCTTC

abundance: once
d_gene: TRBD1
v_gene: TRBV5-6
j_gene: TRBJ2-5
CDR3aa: CASSIGTGRTQYF
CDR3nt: TGTGCCAGCAGCATCGGGACAGGGCGGACCCAGTACTTC

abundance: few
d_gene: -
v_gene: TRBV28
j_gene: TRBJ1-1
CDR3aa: CASSLTGSEAFF
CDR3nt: TGTGCCAGCAGCCTTACAGGGTCTGAAGCTTTCTTT